Listed here is a single T cell receptor (beta chain). These data belong to a study of type 1 regulatory T cells. Study-level information: An in vitro protocol generated T-allo10, a Tr1-enriched, alloantigen-specific CD4 T cell product.

Via MiXCR, TCRdb re-called the reads, giving one row per CDR3 protein. The table lists about 97,000 distinct CDR3 sequences, 25% to 40% of them singletons. The sample was CD4+ T cells, either the whole sample or a sorted fraction (not recorded which). The source of this sequence is a human donor in good health.

CDR3 region: CSASYLGTAYEQYF. CDR3 nucleotide sequence: TGCAGTGCTAGTTATCTGGGGACGGCTTACGAGCAGTACTTC. The chain has TRBV20-1 and TRBJ2-7; the D call may be TRBD1 or TRBD2 (5 bases each). The CDR3 consists of 14 residues. Germline assignment: CDR1 DFQATT and CDR2 SNEGSKA (reference sequence). Trimming stripped 3 bases from V and 4 bases from J, with 16 bases between.